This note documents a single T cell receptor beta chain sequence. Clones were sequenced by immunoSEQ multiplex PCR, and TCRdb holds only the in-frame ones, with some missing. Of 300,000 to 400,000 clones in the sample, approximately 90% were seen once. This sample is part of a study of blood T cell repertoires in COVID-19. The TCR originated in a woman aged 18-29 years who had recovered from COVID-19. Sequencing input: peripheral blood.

The CDR3 region is CATSDPGAGGYYGYTF. The CDR3 region has the DNA TGTGCCACCAGTGATCCCGGGGCAGGGGGTTACTATGGCTACACCTTC. The genes are TRBV24-1 and TRBJ1-2, with 7 bases that match TRBD1. V was pared by 3 bases and J by 3 bases, with 9 bases of the junction left unmatched. The germline CDR1 and CDR2 sequences are KGHDR and SFDVKD. CDR3 size: 16 residues.